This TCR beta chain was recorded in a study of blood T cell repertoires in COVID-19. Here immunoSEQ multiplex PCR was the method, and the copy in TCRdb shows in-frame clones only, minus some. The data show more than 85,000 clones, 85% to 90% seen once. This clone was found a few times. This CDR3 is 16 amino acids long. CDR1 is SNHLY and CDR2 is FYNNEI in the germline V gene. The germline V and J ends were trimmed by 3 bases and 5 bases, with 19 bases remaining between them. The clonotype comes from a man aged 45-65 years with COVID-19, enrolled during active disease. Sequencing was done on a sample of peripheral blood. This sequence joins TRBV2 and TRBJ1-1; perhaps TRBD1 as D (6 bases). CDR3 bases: TGTGCCAGCAGTGACAGGGCTGGGCAGGGGAATACTGAAGCTTTCTTT. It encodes CASSDRAGQGNTEAFF. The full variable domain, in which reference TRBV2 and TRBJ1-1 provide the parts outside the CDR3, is EPEVTQTPSHQVTQMGQEVILRCVPISNHLYFYWYRQILGQKVEFLVSFYNNEISEKSEIFDDQFSVERPDGSNFTLKIRSTKLEDSAMYFCASSDRAGQGNTEAFFGQGTRLTVV.